These 4 T cell receptor beta chains share one sample of origin, sequenced in a study of control samples from healthy donors and cancer patients. Libraries were prepared by immunoSEQ multiplex PCR; TCRdb keeps only in-frame clonotypes and omits some of them. The sample lists 90,000 to 110,000 clones, approximately 83% occurring once. Source material: blood. The receptors stem from a woman between 45 and 60 years old in good health.

J is TRBJ2-2 and V is TRBV9; 12 nucleotides agree with TRBD2. Germline V CDR1 and CDR2: SGDLS, YYNGEE. The length of the CDR3 is 16 residues. V shed 4 bases, J shed 8 bases, and the junction held 9 bases outside the gene matches. In DNA form, the CDR3 reads TGTGCCAGCAGCCCCCGACTAGCGGGAGTGATGGGGGAGCTGTTTTTT. It encodes CASSPRLAGVMGELFF.

The chain couples TRBV5-5 to TRBJ2-1; a possible D gene is TRBD2 (5 bases). V was shortened by 0 bases and J by 4 bases, with 14 bases between the two germline ends. Germline assignment: CDR1 SGHKS and CDR2 YYEKEE (reference sequence). The CDR3 extends over 16 amino acids. The CDR3 region has the DNA TGTGCCAGCAGCTTGGACGTCGGGGTAGTATACAATGAGCAGTTCTTC. Its translation: CASSLDVGVVYNEQFF.

V usage is TRBV14 and J usage is TRBJ1-1; D is unclear. Germline V gene sequence: CDR1 SGHDN, CDR2 FVKESK. The CDR3 has 11 residues. Trimming removed 2 bases from V and 4 bases from J, with 2 bases in between. CDR3 amino acids: CASSQTTEAFF. CDR3 nucleotides: TGTGCCAGCAGCCAAACCACTGAAGCTTTCTTT. Supplemented by reference TRBV14 and TRBJ1-1, the full variable domain reads EAGVTQFPSHSVIEKGQTVTLRCDPISGHDNLYWYRRVMGKEIKFLLHFVKESKQDESGMPNNRFLAERTGGTYSTLKVQPAELEDSGVYFCASSQTTEAFFGQGTRLTVV.

The J gene is TRBJ2-1, the V gene TRBV5-8; D possibly corresponds to TRBD2 (6 bases). The germline V gene has CDR1 SGHTS and CDR2 YDEGEE. This CDR3 has 16 residues. Between the trimmed V and J ends, which lost 0 bases and 5 bases, there was a span of 15 bases. CDR3 amino acids: CASSLVLAQIDNEQFF. The CDR3 DNA is TGTGCCAGCAGCTTGGTCCTAGCGCAGATCGACAATGAGCAGTTCTTC.